One sample yielded the 20 T cell receptor beta chains listed below, sequenced in a study of PD-1 blockade in classical Hodgkin lymphoma. This sample's time point: newly diagnosed, previously untreated cHL patient sample. TCRdb's copy holds only in-frame clones and misses some; the assay was immunoSEQ multiplex PCR. The sample holds over 15,000 clones, over 75% seen once. The specimen was peripheral blood mononuclear cells (PBMCs). Receptors originate from a human donor with classical Hodgkin lymphoma.

The chain uses TRBV2 and TRBJ2-1; 7 bases map to TRBD2. Germline CDR1 reads SNHLY; CDR2 reads FYNNEI. The CDR3 has 12 residues. Trimming at V came to 7 bases and at J to 7 bases, leaving 4 bases not matched to a gene. The CDR3 reads CASTYGGNEQFF. CDR3 nucleotides: TGTGCCAGCACCTACGGGGGGAATGAGCAGTTCTTC.

CDR3 coding DNA: TGTGCCAGCAGTTTACCGACAGGGGACTATGGCTACACCTTC. It is translated as CASSLPTGDYGYTF. The chain combines TRBV28 with TRBJ1-2; TRBD1 agrees at 8 bases. This CDR3 spans 14 amino acids. The germline gives CDR1 MDHEN, CDR2 SYDVKM. Trimming at V came to 2 bases and at J to 3 bases, leaving 2 bases not matched to a gene.

This clone was recorded only once. The gene calls are TRBV30 and TRBJ2-5, with D hard to call. CDR3 length equals 14 residues. Deletions cut 4 bases from V and 5 bases from J, with 17 bases between. Germline CDR1 GTSNPN, CDR2 SVGIG (reference sequence). Here the CDR3 reads CAWMSRVPYETQYF. The CDR3 nucleotides read TGTGCCTGGATGAGTAGGGTCCCGTACGAGACCCAGTACTTC.

The chain joins TRBV4-1 to TRBJ2-7; D possibly corresponds to TRBD2 (6 bases). In germline, CDR1 is MGHRA, CDR2 YSYEKL. Trimming left V 2 bases short and J 1 base short, with 9 bases between. This CDR3 is built from 14 residues. Here the CDR3 reads CASSQLAESYEQYF. The CDR3 nucleotides read TGCGCCAGCAGCCAATTAGCGGAATCCTACGAGCAGTACTTC.

The chain is built from TRBV11-3 and TRBJ2-7, with TRBD2 matching 12 bases. V lost 6 bases, J lost 6 bases, and 12 bases stayed unmatched. The CDR3 is 16 amino acids. Per the germline V gene, CDR1 is SGHNT and CDR2 is YENEEA. The CDR3 coding sequence is TGTGCCAGCAGTTACTCTAGCGGGAGGGCCCCCTCCGAGCAGTACTTC. It codes for CASSYSSGRAPSEQYF.

The rearrangement uses TRBV27 and TRBJ2-2; D remains unclear. V lost 4 bases and J lost 8, with 5 bases in between. There are 11 residues in the CDR3. Germline V lookup: CDR1 MNHEY, CDR2 SMNVEV (reference sequence). CDR3 residues: CASSSVGELFF. For the CDR3, the DNA is TGTGCCAGCAGTTCCGTGGGGGAGCTGTTTTTT.

The chain carries TRBV25-1 and TRBJ2-3, with TRBD1 as a possible D gene (6 bases). Germline-derived CDR1 and CDR2 are MGHDK and SYGVNS. The CDR3 is 18 amino acids. V was clipped by 7 bases and J by 4 bases, with 27 bases between them. The CDR3 sequence is CASTPYPARDISADTQYF. The CDR3 coding sequence is TGTGCCAGCACTCCATACCCCGCTCGGGACATATCCGCAGATACGCAGTATTTT.

This clone was seen a handful of times. V is TRBV4-2 and J is TRBJ2-2; TRBD1 matches 10 bases. From germline, CDR1 is LGHNA and CDR2 YNFKEQ. After removal of 8 bases from V and 6 bases from J, the junction contained 9 bases not matched to a gene. The CDR3 sequence is 15 residues long. CDR3 sequence (DNA): TGTGCCAGCGGGAGGACAGGGGGGGTTGCCGGGGAGCTGTTTTTT. Protein sequence: CASGRTGGVAGELFF.

The chain is built from TRBV25-1 and TRBJ2-3, with D unclear. This CDR3 spans 12 amino acids. The V end was cut by 2 bases, the J end by 5 bases, with 5 bases between. The germline V gene has CDR1 MGHDK and CDR2 SYGVNS. CDR3 nucleotide sequence: TGTGCCAGCAGTGAAGGGGTAGATACGCAGTATTTT. It codes for CASSEGVDTQYF.

This clone was detected a few times. The chain employs TRBV6-1 and TRBJ2-7; D is unresolved. Germline-derived CDR1 and CDR2 are MNHNS and SASEGT. V was shortened by 3 bases and J by 1 base, with 13 bases between the two germline ends. The CDR3 sequence is 15 residues long. In nucleotides, the CDR3 is TGTGCCAGCAGTGAGGAAGAAGGTCCTTCCTACGAGCAGTACTTC. It yields the protein CASSEEEGPSYEQYF.

This sequence joins TRBV10-3 and TRBJ1-3; D unresolved. The germline V and J ends were trimmed by 0 bases and 0 bases, with 9 bases remaining between them. The CDR3 length is 16 residues. The germline gives CDR1 ENHRY, CDR2 SYGVKD. CDR3 amino acids: CAISESVAASGNTIYF. DNA for the CDR3: TGTGCCATCAGTGAGTCCGTAGCAGCCTCTGGAAACACCATATATTTT.

The V call is TRBV6-4, the J call TRBJ2-3; 9 positions match TRBD2. Germline trimming cut 2 bases from V and 1 base from J; bases unmatched to any gene: 13. The CDR3 has 19 amino acids. CDR1 and CDR2 from the germline V gene are MRHNA and SNTAGT. CDR3 amino acids: CASSDQDSRGRGGTDTQYF. The CDR3 DNA is TGTGCCAGCAGTGACCAAGATTCTCGCGGGAGGGGTGGCACAGATACGCAGTATTTT.

The chain joins TRBV7-2 to TRBJ2-7; TRBD2 matches at 8 bases. The CDR3 is 17 amino acids. The germline gives CDR1 SGHTA, CDR2 FQGNSA. Trimming cost V 5 bases and J 3 bases; bases outside gene matches: 15. As DNA, the CDR3 is TGTGCCAGCAGCATAAAAGCGGGAGCGGATAATTACTACGAGCAGTACTTC. Translation gives CASSIKAGADNYYEQYF.

The chain has TRBV7-3 and TRBJ2-7; TRBD1 matches 7 bases. V shed 6 bases, J shed 5 bases, and the junction held 7 bases outside the gene matches. In germline, CDR1 is SGHTA, CDR2 FQGTGA. The CDR3 extends over 13 amino acids. CDR3 loop: CASSRDSDHEQYF. The CDR3 coding sequence is TGTGCCAGCAGTCGGGACAGTGACCACGAGCAGTACTTC.

This chain connects TRBV6-5 to TRBJ1-3; D gene ambiguous. The CDR3 has 14 amino acids. The germline V and J ends were trimmed by 4 bases and 0 bases, with 7 bases remaining between them. Germline-derived CDR1 and CDR2 are MNHEY and SVGAGI. CDR3 nucleotide sequence: TGTGCCAGCAGTTTGAGTCCCTCTGGAAACACCATATATTTT. It yields the protein CASSLSPSGNTIYF.

This clone has a single count. The chain couples TRBV5-1 to TRBJ1-4, with a tentative D call TRBD1 (6 bases). This CDR3 is built from 15 residues. Germline assignment: CDR1 SGHRS and CDR2 YFSETQ. Trimming left V 0 bases short and J 2 bases short, with 8 bases between. CDR3 loop: CASSLVGGTNEKLFF. Written as DNA, the CDR3 is TGCGCCAGCAGCTTGGTCGGGGGCACTAATGAAAAACTGTTTTTT.

The J gene is TRBJ2-3, the V gene TRBV7-2, with D perhaps matching TRBD1 (5 bases). The CDR3 runs to 16 residues. The germline V and J ends were trimmed by 7 bases and 0 bases, with 17 bases remaining between them. Germline V gene sequence: CDR1 SGHTA, CDR2 FQGNSA. The CDR3 protein is CASTSQGEISTDTQYF. In DNA form, the CDR3 reads TGTGCCAGCACCTCCCAGGGCGAGATTAGCACAGATACGCAGTATTTT.

This clone came up once. The genes are TRBV6-5 and TRBJ2-1, with D uncertain. Trimming cost V 0 bases and J 8 bases, with 11 bases left between them. Germline CDR1 MNHEY, CDR2 SVGAGI. The CDR3 contains 14 residues. The CDR3 DNA reads TGTGCCAGCAGTTACTCGAAAGGTTGGCATGAGCAGTTCTTC. It translates to CASSYSKGWHEQFF.

V is TRBV4-2 and J is TRBJ2-3, with 8 nucleotides matching TRBD2. The junction had 6 bases not matched to a gene; V was cut back by 4 bases and J by 6 bases. Germline loops: CDR1 LGHNA, CDR2 YNFKEQ. This CDR3 spans 14 amino acids. The CDR3: CASSPGGVFDTQYF. The CDR3, as DNA: TGTGCCAGCAGCCCCGGGGGGGTTTTTGATACGCAGTATTTT.

The rearrangement uses TRBV10-3 and TRBJ1-3, with D unclear. Trimming removed 5 bases at V and 0 bases at J, with 8 bases between. The CDR3 is 14 amino acids. Germline assignment: CDR1 ENHRY and CDR2 SYGVKD. Written as DNA, the CDR3 is TGTGCCATCAGTCCGATAAGCTCTGGAAACACCATATATTTT. The encoded protein is CAISPISSGNTIYF.